This T cell receptor (beta chain) was captured by sequencing in a study of OX40 agonist ivuxolimab in advanced cancers. Study context: Antecedent anti-PD-1, anti-PD-L1 or anti-CTLA-4 therapy was permissible, with about 40% having received some. Whole-study findings and limits: Partial responders treated at 0.1-3.0 mg/kg exhibited clonal expansion among the lowest measured.

V dropped 0 bases and J dropped 6 bases, with 12 bases sitting between them. From germline, CDR1 is MNHNY and CDR2 SVGAGI (reference sequence). The CDR3 covers 14 residues. In the case of this clone: Its antigen remains unknown.

The method was immunoSEQ multiplex PCR; TCRdb's version includes in-frame clones alone and lacks a portion of them. The sample lists tens of thousands of clones, about 88% occurring once. The sequence was obtained from an adult with an advanced solid tumor such as melanoma, head and neck, liver or kidney cancer. The material was CD4+ or CD8+ T cells sorted from blood, obtained in a trial of the OX40 agonist ivuxolimab. The chain combines TRBV6-6 with TRBJ2-7; D uncertain. CDR3 region: CASSYSTVPGEQYF. For the CDR3, the DNA is TGTGCCAGCAGTTACTCGACTGTTCCGGGCGAGCAGTACTTC.